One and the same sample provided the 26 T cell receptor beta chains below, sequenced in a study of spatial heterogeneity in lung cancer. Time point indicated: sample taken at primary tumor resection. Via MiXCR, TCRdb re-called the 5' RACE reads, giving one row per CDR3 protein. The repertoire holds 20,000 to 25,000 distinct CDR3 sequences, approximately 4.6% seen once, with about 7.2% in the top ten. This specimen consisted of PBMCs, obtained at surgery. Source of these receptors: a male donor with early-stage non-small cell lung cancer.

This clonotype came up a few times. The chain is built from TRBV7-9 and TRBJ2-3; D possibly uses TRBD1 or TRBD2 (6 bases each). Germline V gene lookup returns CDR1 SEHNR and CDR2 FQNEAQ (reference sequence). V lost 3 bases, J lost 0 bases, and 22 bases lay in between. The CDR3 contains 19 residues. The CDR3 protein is CASSLVRGAHRTSTDTQYF. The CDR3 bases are TGTGCCAGCAGCTTGGTGAGGGGGGCCCACCGAACTAGCACAGATACGCAGTATTTT.

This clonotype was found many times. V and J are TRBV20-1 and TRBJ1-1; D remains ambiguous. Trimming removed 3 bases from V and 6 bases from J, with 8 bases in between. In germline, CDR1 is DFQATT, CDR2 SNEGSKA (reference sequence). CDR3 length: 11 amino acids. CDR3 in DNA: TGCAGTGCTAGTACGACATCTGAAGCTTTCTTT. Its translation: CSASTTSEAFF.

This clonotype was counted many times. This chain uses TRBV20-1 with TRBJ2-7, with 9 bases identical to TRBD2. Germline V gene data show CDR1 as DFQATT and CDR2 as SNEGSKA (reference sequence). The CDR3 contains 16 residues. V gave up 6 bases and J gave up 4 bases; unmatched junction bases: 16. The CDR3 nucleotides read TGCAGTGCCCCCCCCGGAAGCGGGGGGAGTGCGTACGAGCAGTACTTC. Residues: CSAPPGSGGSAYEQYF.

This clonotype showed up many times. In nucleotides, the CDR3 is TGTGCCAGCAGTCGAGGGGGAGGTAACAATGAAAAACTGTTTTTT. It yields the protein CASSRGGGNNEKLFF. The V gene is TRBV27, the J gene TRBJ1-4, with a tentative D call TRBD1 (6 bases). V was clipped by 5 bases and J by 5 bases, with 15 bases between them. This CDR3 is built from 15 residues. The germline gives CDR1 MNHEY, CDR2 SMNVEV (reference sequence).

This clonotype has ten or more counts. Written as DNA, the CDR3 is TGTGCCAGCTCTAGCGGAGGACTAGACGGGGAGACCCAGTACTTC. This translates into CASSSGGLDGETQYF. The rearrangement uses TRBV21-1 and TRBJ2-5; the D segment call TRBD2 is taken from the table without a DNA check. TRBV21-1 is flagged as a pseudogene. This CDR3 has 15 amino acids.

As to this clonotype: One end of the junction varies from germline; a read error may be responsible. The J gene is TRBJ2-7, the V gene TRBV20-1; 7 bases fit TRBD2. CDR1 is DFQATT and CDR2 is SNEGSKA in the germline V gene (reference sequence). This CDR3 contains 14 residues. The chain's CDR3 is CSLLSREASYEQYF. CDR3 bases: TGTAGTTTACTATCACGGGAGGCCTCCTACGAGCAGTACTTC.

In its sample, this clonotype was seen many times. CDR3 loop: CASSSRATLSTDTQYF. DNA for the CDR3: TGTGCCAGCAGTTCTAGGGCGACATTAAGCACAGATACGCAGTATTTT. J is TRBJ2-3 and V is TRBV27; D unclear. This CDR3 region has 16 residues. V lost 4 bases, J lost 0 bases, and 14 bases lay in between. Germline V lookup: CDR1 MNHEY, CDR2 SMNVEV (reference sequence).

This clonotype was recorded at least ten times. CDR3 residues: CASSLGAGVNEQFF. For the CDR3, the DNA is TGCGCCAGCAGCTTGGGTGCAGGGGTGAATGAGCAGTTCTTC. The genes are TRBV5-1 and TRBJ2-1; weak D call: TRBD1 (6 bases). Trimming removed 0 bases at V and 7 bases at J, with 11 bases between. CDR3 length: 14 amino acids. In germline, CDR1 is SGHRS, CDR2 YFSETQ. The variable domain in full, with the rest retrieved from reference TRBV5-1 and TRBJ2-1, is KAGVTQTPRYLIKTRGQQVTLSCSPISGHRSVSWYQQTPGQGLQFLFEYFSETQRNKGNFPGRFSGRQFSNSRSEMNVSTLELGDSALYLCASSLGAGVNEQFFGPGTRLTVL.

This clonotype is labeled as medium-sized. The CDR3 coding sequence is TGTGCCAGCAGCCCTAAATTCAATCAGGGTTACAATGAGCAGTTCTTC. Translated: CASSPKFNQGYNEQFF. The chain uses TRBV11-2 and TRBJ2-1; maybe TRBD1 (5 bases). Trimming shortened V by 5 bases and J by 4 bases, and 18 bases separated the two germline ends. This CDR3 region has 16 residues. CDR1 and CDR2 (germline): SGHAT, FQNNGV.

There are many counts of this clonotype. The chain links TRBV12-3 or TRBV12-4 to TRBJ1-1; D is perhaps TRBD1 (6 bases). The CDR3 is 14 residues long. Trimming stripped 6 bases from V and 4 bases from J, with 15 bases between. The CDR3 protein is CASRLQGRSTEAFF. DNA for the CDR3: TGTGCCAGCAGACTACAGGGAAGGAGCACTGAAGCTTTCTTT.

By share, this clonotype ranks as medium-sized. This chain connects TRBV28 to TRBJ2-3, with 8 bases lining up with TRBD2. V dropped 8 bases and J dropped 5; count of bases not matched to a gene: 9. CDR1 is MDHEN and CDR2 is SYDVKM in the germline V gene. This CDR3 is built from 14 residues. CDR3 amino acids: CASRPGGAKDTQYF. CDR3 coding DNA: TGTGCCAGCCGTCCGGGGGGGGCGAAAGATACGCAGTATTTT.

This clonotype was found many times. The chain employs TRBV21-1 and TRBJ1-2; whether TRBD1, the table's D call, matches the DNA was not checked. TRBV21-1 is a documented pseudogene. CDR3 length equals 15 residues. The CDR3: CASSEGTDPFEGYTF. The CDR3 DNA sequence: TGTGCCAGCAGCGAGGGGACAGACCCCTTTGAAGGCTACACCTTC.

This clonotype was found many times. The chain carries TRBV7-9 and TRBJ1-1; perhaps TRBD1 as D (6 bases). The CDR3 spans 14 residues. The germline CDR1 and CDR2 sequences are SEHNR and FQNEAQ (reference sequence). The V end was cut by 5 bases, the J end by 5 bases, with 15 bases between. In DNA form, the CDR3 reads TGTGCCAGCAGCGCGACAGGAGGCAGAACTGAAGCTTTCTTT. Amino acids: CASSATGGRTEAFF.

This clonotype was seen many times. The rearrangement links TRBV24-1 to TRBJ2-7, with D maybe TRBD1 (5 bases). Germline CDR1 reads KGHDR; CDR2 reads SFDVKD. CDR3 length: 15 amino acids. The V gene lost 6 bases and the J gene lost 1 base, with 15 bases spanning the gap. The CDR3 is CATSSDRSPSYEQYF. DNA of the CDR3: TGTGCCACCAGTTCTGACAGATCTCCTTCCTACGAGCAGTACTTC.

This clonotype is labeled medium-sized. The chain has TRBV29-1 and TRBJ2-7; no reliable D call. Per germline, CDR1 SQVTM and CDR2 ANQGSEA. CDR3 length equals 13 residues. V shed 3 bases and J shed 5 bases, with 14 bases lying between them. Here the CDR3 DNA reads TGCAGCGTTGATCCGGGTTCCCGGAACGAGCAGTACTTC. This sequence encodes CSVDPGSRNEQYF.

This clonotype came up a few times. The DNA of the CDR3 is TGCGCCAGCAGCCAAGCCCCAGGACTAGCGGAGTCCAATGAGCAGTTCTTC. It yields the protein CASSQAPGLAESNEQFF. V is TRBV4-3 and J is TRBJ2-1; 10 bases are shared with TRBD2. V was clipped by 1 base and J by 6 bases; unmatched bases: 9. This CDR3 has 17 residues. CDR1 LGHNA and CDR2 YSLEER come from the germline V gene.

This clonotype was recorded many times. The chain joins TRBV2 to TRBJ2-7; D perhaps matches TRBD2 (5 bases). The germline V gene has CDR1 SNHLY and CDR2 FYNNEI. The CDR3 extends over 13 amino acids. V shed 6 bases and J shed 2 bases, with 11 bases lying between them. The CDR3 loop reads CASSPGITYEQYF. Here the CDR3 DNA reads TGTGCCAGCAGCCCCGGGATTACCTACGAGCAGTACTTC.

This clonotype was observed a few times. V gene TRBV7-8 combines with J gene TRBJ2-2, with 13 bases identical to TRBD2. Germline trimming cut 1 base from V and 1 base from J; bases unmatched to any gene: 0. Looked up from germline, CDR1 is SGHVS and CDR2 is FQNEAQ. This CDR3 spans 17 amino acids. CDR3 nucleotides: TGTGCCAGCAGCTTAGGACTAGCGGGGGGGAACACCGGGGAGCTGTTTTTT. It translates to CASSLGLAGGNTGELFF.

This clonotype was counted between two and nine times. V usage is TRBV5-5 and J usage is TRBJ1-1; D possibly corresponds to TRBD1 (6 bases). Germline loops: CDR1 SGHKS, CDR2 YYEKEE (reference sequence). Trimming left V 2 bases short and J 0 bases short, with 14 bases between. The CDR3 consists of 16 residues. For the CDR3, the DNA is TGTGCCAGCAGCTTCGGGGGGGCGTTCATGAACACTGAAGCTTTCTTT. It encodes CASSFGGAFMNTEAFF.

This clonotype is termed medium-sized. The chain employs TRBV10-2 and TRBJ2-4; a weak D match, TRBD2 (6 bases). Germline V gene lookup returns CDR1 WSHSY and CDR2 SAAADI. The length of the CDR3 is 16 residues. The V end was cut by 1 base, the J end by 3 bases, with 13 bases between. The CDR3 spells CASSEWGEAVKNIQYF. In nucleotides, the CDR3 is TGCGCCAGCAGTGAGTGGGGGGAGGCGGTCAAAAACATTCAGTACTTC.

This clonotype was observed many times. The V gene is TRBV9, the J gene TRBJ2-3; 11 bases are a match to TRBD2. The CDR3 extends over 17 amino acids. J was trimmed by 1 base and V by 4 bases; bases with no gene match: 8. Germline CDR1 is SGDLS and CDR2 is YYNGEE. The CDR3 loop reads CASSPRTSGWGTDTQYF. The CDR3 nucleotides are TGTGCCAGCAGCCCGCGGACTAGCGGGTGGGGCACAGATACGCAGTATTTT.

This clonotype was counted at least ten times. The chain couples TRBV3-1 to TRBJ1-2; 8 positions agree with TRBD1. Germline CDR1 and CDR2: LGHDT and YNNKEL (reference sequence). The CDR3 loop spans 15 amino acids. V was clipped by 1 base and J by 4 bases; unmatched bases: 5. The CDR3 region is CASSQGGQGGYGYTF. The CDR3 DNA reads TGTGCCAGCAGCCAAGGCGGACAGGGCGGCTATGGCTACACCTTC.

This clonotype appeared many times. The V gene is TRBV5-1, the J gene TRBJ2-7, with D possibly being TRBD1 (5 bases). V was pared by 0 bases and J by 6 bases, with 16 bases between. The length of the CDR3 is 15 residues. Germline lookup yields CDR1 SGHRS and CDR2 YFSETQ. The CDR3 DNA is TGCGCCAGCAGCTTGGCCCAGGGTGGTATGGTCGAGCAGTACTTC. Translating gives CASSLAQGGMVEQYF.

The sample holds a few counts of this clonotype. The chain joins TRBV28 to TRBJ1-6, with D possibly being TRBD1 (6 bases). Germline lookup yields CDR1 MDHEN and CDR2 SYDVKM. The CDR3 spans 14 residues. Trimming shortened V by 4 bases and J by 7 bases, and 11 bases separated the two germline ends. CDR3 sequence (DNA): TGTGCCAGCAGTTCGACAGGAGAGAATTCACCCCTCCACTTT. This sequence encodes CASSSTGENSPLHF.

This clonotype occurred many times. This CDR3 reads CSARANTEPQHF. The CDR3 bases are TGCAGTGCTAGAGCGAACACGGAACCCCAGCATTTT. The chain joins TRBV20-1 to TRBJ1-5; D unclear. The ends were cut back, 1 base at V and 10 bases at J, with 11 bases in the middle. Germline V gene sequence: CDR1 DFQATT, CDR2 SNEGSKA (reference sequence). This CDR3 spans 12 amino acids.

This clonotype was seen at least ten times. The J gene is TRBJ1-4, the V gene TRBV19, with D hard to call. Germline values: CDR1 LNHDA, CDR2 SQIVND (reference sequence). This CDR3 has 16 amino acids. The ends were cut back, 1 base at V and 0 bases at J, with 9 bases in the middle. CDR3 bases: TGTGCCAGTAGTATAGTTCACGCTGCAACTAATGAAAAACTGTTTTTT. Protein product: CASSIVHAATNEKLFF.